This T cell receptor (beta chain) was obtained from a study of T cells in Graves' hyperthyroidism and ophthalmopathy. In germline, CDR1 is MGHRA, CDR2 YSYEKL. V was trimmed by 0 bases and J by 5 bases, leaving 11 bases between them. This CDR3 comprises 15 residues. What was amplified from RNA transcripts were TCR beta CDR3 regions. The study used the HTBI primer set for a first-round RT-PCR of the TCR CDR3. TCRdb itself ran the multiplex PCR reads through MiXCR, one entry per CDR3 protein. The table has fewer than 850,000 distinct CDR3 sequences, 15% to 20% seen once. The sequencing sample was made of blood. V and J are TRBV4-1 and TRBJ1-5; TRBD1 is a possible D gene (6 bases). The clonotype comes from a man aged 45-65 years with Graves' hyperthyroidism. The CDR3 here is CASSQDGRTDQPQHF. The CDR3 DNA reads as TGCGCCAGCAGCCAAGATGGAAGGACAGATCAGCCCCAGCATTTT.